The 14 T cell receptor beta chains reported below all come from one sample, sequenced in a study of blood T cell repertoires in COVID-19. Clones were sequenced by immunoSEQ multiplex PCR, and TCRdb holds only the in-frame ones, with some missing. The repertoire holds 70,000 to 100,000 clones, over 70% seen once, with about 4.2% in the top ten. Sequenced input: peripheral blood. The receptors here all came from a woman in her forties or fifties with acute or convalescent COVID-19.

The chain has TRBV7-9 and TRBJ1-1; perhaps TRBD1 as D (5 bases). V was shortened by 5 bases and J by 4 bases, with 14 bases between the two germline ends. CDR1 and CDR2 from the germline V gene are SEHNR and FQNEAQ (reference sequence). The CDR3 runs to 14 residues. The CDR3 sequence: CASSRIGRGTEAFF. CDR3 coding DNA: TGTGCCAGCAGCCGAATAGGGAGGGGCACTGAAGCTTTCTTT.

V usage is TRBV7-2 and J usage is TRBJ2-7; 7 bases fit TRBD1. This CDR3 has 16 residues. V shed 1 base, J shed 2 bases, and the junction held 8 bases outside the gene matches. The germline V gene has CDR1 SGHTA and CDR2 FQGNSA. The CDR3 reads CASSLGQGSNAYEQYF. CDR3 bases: TGTGCCAGCAGCTTAGGACAGGGAAGCAATGCCTACGAGCAGTACTTC.

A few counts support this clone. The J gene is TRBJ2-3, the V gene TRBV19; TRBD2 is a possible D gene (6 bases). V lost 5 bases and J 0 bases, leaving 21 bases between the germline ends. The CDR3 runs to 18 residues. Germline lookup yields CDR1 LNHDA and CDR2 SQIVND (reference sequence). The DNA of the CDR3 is TGTGCCAGTAGTGCCTCAAGGATGCTAGCGAGGAGCACAGATACGCAGTATTTT. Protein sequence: CASSASRMLARSTDTQYF.

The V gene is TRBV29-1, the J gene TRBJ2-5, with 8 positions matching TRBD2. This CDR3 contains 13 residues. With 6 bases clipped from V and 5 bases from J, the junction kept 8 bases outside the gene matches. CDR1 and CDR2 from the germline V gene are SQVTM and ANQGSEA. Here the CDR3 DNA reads TGCAGCGTCCCTTTCGGGGGGGCGGAGACCCAGTACTTC. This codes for CSVPFGGAETQYF.

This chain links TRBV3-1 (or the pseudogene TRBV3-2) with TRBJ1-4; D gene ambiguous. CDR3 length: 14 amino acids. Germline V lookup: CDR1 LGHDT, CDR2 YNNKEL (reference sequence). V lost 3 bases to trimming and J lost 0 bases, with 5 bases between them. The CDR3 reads CASSQQATNEKLFF. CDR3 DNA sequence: TGTGCCAGCAGCCAGCAGGCAACTAATGAAAAACTGTTTTTT.

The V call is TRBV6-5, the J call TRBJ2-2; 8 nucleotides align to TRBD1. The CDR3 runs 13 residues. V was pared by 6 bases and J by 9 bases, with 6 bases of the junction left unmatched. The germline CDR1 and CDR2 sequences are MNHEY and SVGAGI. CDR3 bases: TGTGCCAGCAGAAGGACAGGGCGAAGGGAGCTGTTTTTT. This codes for CASRRTGRRELFF.

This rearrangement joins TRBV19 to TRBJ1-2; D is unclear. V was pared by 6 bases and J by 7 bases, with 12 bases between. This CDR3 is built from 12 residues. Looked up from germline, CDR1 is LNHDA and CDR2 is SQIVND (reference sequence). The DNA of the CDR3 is TGTGCCAGTAGCCCCCCCGAGGGTGGCTACACCTTC. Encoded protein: CASSPPEGGYTF.

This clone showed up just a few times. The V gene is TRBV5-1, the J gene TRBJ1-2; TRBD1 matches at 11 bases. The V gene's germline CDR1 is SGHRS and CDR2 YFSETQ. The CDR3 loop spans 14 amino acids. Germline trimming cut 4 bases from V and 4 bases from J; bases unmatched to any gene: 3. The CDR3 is CASSPGQGGYGYTF. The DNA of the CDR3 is TGCGCCAGCAGCCCGGGACAGGGGGGCTATGGCTACACCTTC.

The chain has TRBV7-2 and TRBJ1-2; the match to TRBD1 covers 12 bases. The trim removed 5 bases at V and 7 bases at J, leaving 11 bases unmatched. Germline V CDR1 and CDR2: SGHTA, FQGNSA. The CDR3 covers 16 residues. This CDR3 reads CASSPPGQGATVGYTF. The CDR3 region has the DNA TGTGCCAGCAGCCCCCCGGGACAGGGGGCGACGGTTGGCTACACCTTC.

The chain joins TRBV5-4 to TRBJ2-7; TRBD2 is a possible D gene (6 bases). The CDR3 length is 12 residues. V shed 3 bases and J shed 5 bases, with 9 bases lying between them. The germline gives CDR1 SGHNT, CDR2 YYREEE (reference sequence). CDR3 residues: CASSSGLNEQYF. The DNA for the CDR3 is TGTGCCAGCAGCTCCGGACTAAACGAGCAGTACTTC.

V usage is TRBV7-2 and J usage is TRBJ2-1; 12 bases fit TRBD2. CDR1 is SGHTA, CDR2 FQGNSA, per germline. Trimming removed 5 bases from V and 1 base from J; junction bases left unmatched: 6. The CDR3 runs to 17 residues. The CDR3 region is CASSQWTSGKSYNEQFF. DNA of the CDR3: TGTGCCAGCAGCCAGTGGACTAGCGGGAAGTCCTACAATGAGCAGTTCTTC.

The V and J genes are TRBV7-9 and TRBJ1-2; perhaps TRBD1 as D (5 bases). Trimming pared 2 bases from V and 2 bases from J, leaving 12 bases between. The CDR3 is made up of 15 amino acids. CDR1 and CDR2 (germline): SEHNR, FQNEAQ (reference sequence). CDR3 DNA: TGTGCCAGCAGCTTAAGCCAGGGCGAGAACTATGGCTACACCTTC. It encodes CASSLSQGENYGYTF. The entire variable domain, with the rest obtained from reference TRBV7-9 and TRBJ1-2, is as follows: DTGVSQNPRHKITKRGQNVTFRCDPISEHNRLYWYRQTLGQGPEFLTYFQNEAQLEKSRLLSDRFSAERPKGSFSTLEIQRTEQGDSAMYLCASSLSQGENYGYTFGSGTRLTVV.

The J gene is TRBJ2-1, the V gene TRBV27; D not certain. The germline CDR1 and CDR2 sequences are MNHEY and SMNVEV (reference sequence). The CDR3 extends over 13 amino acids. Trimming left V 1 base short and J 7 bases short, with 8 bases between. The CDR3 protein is CASSLFLANEQFF. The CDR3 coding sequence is TGTGCCAGCAGTTTATTTCTCGCGAATGAGCAGTTCTTC.

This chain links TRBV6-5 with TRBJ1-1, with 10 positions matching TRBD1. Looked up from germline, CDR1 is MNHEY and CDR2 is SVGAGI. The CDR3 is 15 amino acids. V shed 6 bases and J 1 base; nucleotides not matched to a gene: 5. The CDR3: CASRRQGAGNTEAFF. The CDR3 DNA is TGTGCCAGCAGGCGACAGGGGGCAGGGAACACTGAAGCTTTCTTT.